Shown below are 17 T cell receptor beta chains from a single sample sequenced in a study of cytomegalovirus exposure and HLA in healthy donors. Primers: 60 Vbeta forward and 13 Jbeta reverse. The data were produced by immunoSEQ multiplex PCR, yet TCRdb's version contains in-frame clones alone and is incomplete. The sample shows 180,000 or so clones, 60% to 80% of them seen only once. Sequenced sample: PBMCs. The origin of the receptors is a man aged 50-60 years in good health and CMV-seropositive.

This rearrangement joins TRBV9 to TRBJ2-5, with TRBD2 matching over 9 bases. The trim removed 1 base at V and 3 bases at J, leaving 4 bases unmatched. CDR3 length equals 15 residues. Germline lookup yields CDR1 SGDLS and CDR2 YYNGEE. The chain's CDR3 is CASSVRASGEETQYF. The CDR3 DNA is TGTGCCAGCAGCGTAAGAGCTAGCGGGGAAGAGACCCAGTACTTC. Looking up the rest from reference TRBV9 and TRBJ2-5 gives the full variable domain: DSGVTQTPKHLITATGQRVTLRCSPRSGDLSVYWYQQSLDQGLQFLIQYYNGEERAKGNILERFSAQQFPDLHSELNLSSLELGDSALYFCASSVRASGEETQYFGPGTRLLVL.

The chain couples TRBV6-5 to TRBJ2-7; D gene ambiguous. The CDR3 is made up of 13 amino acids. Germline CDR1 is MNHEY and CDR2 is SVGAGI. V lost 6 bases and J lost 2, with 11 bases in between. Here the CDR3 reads CASSGTNPYEQYV. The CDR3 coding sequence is TGTGCCAGCAGCGGAACTAACCCCTACGAGCAGTACGTC.

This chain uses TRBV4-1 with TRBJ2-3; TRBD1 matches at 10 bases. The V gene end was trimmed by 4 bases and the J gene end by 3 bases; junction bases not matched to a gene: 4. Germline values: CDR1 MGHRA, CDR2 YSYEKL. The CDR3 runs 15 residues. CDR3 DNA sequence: TGCGCCAGCAGCCCGGACAGGGGGGCGACAGATACGCAGTATTTT. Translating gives CASSPDRGATDTQYF.

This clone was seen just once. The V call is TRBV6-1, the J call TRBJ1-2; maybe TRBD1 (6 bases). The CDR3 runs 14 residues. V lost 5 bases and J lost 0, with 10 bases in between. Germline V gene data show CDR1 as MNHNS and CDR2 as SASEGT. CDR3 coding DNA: TGTGCCAGCAGTCTACAGGGAGCTAACTATGGCTACACCTTC. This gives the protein CASSLQGANYGYTF.

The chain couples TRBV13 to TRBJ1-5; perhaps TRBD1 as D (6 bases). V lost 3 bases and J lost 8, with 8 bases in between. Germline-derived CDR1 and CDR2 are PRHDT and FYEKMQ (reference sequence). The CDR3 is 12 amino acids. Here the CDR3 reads CASSFTGKPQHF. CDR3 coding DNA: TGTGCCAGCAGCTTCACAGGGAAGCCCCAGCATTTT.

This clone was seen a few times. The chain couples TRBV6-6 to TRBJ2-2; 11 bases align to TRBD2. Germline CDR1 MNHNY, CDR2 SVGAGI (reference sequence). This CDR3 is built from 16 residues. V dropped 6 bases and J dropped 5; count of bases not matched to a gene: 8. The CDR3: CASRKPGTSGTGELFF. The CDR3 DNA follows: TGTGCCAGCAGAAAACCTGGGACTAGCGGAACCGGGGAGCTGTTTTTT.

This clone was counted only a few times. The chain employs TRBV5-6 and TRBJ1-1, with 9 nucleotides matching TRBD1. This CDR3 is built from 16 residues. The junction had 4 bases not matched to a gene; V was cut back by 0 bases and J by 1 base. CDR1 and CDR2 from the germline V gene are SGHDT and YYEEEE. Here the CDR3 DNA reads TGTGCCAGCAGCTTGGGGACAGGGGCTAAGAACACTGAAGCTTTCTTT. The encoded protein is CASSLGTGAKNTEAFF.

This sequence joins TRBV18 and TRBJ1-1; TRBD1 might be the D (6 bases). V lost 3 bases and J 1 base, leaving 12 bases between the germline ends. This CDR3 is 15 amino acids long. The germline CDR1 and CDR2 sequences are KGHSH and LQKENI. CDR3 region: CASSPQGFRNTEAFF. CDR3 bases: TGTGCCAGCTCACCGCAGGGGTTTCGGAACACTGAAGCTTTCTTT.

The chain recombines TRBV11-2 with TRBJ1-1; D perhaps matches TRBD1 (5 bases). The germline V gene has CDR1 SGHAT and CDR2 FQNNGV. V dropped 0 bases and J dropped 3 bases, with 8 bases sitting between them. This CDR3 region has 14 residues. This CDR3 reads CASSLDGGYTEAFF. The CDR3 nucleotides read TGTGCCAGCAGCTTAGACGGGGGGTACACTGAAGCTTTCTTT.

Here the CDR3 reads CASSLGYSNQPQHF. CDR3 bases: TGTGCCAGCAGCCTCGGTTATAGCAATCAGCCCCAGCATTTT. The chain is built from TRBV27 and TRBJ1-5, with no clear D. Trimming removed 6 bases at V and 0 bases at J, with 9 bases between. The length of the CDR3 is 14 residues. CDR1 and CDR2 from the germline V gene are MNHEY and SMNVEV (reference sequence).

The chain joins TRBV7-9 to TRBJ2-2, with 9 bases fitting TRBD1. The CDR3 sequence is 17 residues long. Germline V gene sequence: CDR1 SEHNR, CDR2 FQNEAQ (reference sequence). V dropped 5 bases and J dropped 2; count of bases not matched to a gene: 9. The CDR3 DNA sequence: TGTGCCAGCAGCGTAATGCCGGGACAGGGCAACACCGGGGAGCTGTTTTTT. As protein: CASSVMPGQGNTGELFF.

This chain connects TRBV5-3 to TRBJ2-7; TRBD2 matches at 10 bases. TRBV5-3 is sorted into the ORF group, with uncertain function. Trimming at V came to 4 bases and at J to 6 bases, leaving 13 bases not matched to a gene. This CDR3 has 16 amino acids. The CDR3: CARSRFLAGATGEQYV. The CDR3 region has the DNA TGTGCCAGAAGCCGATTCCTAGCGGGGGCGACCGGCGAGCAGTACGTC.

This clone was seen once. The CDR3 nucleotides read TGTGCCAGCAGCCAATCTCAGGGGACAGATACGCAGTATTTT. Translated, it gives CASSQSQGTDTQYF. The chain links TRBV4-2 to TRBJ2-3; TRBD1 is a possible D gene (6 bases). Trimming removed 2 bases at V and 3 bases at J, with 9 bases between. The CDR3 covers 14 residues. Germline V gives CDR1 LGHNA, CDR2 YNFKEQ.

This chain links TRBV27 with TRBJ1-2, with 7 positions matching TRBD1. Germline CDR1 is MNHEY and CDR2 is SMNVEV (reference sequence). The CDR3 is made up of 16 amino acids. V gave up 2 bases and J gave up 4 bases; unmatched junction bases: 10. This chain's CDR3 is CASSLSGTVHGYGYTF. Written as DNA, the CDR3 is TGTGCCAGCAGTTTAAGTGGGACAGTTCATGGCTATGGCTACACCTTC.

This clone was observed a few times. CDR3 in amino acids: CASSLGQYNSPLHF. In DNA, the CDR3 is TGTGCCAGCAGCCTGGGACAATATAATTCACCCCTCCACTTT. The V gene is TRBV11-2, the J gene TRBJ1-6; TRBD1 is a possible D gene (6 bases). Germline values: CDR1 SGHAT, CDR2 FQNNGV. Deletions cut 5 bases from V and 4 bases from J, with 9 bases between. The CDR3 extends over 14 amino acids.

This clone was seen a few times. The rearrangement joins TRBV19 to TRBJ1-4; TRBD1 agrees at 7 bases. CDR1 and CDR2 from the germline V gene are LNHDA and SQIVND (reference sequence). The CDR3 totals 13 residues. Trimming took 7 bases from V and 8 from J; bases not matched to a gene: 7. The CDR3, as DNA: TGTGCCAGTACACAGGGGCTGGGAGAAAAACTGTTTTTT. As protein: CASTQGLGEKLFF.

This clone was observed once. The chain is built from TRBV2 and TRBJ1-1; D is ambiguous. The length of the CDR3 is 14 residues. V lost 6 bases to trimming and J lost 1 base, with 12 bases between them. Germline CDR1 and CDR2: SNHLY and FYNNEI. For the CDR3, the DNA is TGTGCCAGCAGGGCCACCCCTGAGAACACTGAAGCTTTCTTT. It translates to CASRATPENTEAFF.